Below, 16 T cell receptor beta chains from the same sample are listed, as sequenced in a study of blood T cell repertoires in COVID-19. Sequencing used immunoSEQ multiplex PCR; TCRdb keeps in-frame clones, though not all of them. The repertoire holds a few hundred thousand clones, with approximately 93% as singletons. The specimen sequenced was PBMCs or T cells enriched from blood (not recorded which). Every receptor here comes from a woman between 40 and 50 years old who had been exposed to COVID-19.

This rearrangement joins TRBV5-1 to TRBJ1-2, with 8 bases fitting TRBD1. Trimming cost V 0 bases and J 2 bases; bases outside gene matches: 6. In germline, CDR1 is SGHRS, CDR2 YFSETQ. The CDR3 extends over 16 amino acids. The CDR3 DNA is TGCGCCAGCAGCTTGGTTCGCGGGACAGGCAACTATGGCTACACCTTC. It translates to CASSLVRGTGNYGYTF.

This clone was observed once. V usage is TRBV10-3 and J usage is TRBJ1-1; no clear D gene. Per germline, CDR1 ENHRY and CDR2 SYGVKD. The V end was cut by 0 bases, the J end by 5 bases, with 16 bases between. The CDR3 length is 16 residues. In nucleotides, the CDR3 is TGTGCCATCAGTGAGTCCCTGCGGGAGGGAAGGACTGAAGCTTTCTTT. Translated, it gives CAISESLREGRTEAFF.

The chain couples TRBV19 to TRBJ1-1; D is perhaps TRBD1 (5 bases). The CDR3 has 16 residues. CDR1 LNHDA and CDR2 SQIVND come from the germline V gene (reference sequence). V lost 3 bases, J lost 5 bases, and 19 bases lay in between. The CDR3 region has the DNA TGTGCCAGTAGTATTATTGGCAGGGTGGATCGGACTGAAGCTTTCTTT. Its translation: CASSIIGRVDRTEAFF.

The chain couples TRBV9 to TRBJ2-1, with 8 bases lining up with TRBD2. From germline, CDR1 is SGDLS and CDR2 YYNGEE. V gave up 2 bases and J gave up 4 bases; unmatched junction bases: 2. CDR3 length: 14 residues. The CDR3 here is CASSVTSGYNEQFF. The CDR3 region has the DNA TGTGCCAGCAGCGTCACTAGCGGTTACAATGAGCAGTTCTTC.

The rearrangement uses TRBV4-3 and TRBJ2-4; D is undetermined. Germline CDR1 reads LGHNA; CDR2 reads YSLEER. V lost 2 bases to trimming and J lost 0 bases, with 11 bases between them. The CDR3 runs to 16 residues. The CDR3 DNA follows: TGCGCCAGCAGCCAATCAGCCAGACTAGCCAAAAACATTCAGTACTTC. Its translation: CASSQSARLAKNIQYF.

The chain links TRBV6-5 to TRBJ1-1, with D possibly matching TRBD1 (5 bases). Trimming took 5 bases from V and 4 from J, leaving 14 bases between them. The CDR3 contains 14 residues. From germline, CDR1 is MNHEY and CDR2 SVGAGI. CDR3 nucleotides: TGTGCCAGCAGTAGCGTAAGGGGCCTCACTGAAGCTTTCTTT. Its protein product is CASSSVRGLTEAFF.

The CDR3 sequence: CASSGQGGSNQPQHF. The CDR3, as DNA: TGTGCCAGCAGCGGTCAGGGTGGCAGCAATCAGCCCCAGCATTTT. V gene TRBV6-2 or TRBV6-3 combines with J gene TRBJ1-5, with D maybe TRBD1 (5 bases). The CDR3 has 15 amino acids. Trimming removed 6 bases at V and 1 base at J, with 13 bases between. Germline CDR1 reads MNHEY; CDR2 reads SVGEGT.

The gene calls are TRBV28 and TRBJ1-6, with 7 bases aligning to TRBD1. Germline V gives CDR1 MDHEN, CDR2 SYDVKM. The CDR3 covers 15 residues. With 7 bases clipped from V and 7 bases from J, the junction kept 10 bases outside the gene matches. This chain's CDR3 is CASTRGQWTNSPLHF. CDR3 DNA sequence: TGTGCCAGCACTCGGGGACAGTGGACCAATTCACCCCTCCACTTT.

V is TRBV29-1 and J is TRBJ2-2; 10 bases line up with TRBD2. V shed 4 bases, J shed 0 bases, and the junction held 8 bases outside the gene matches. Germline CDR1 and CDR2: SQVTM and ANQGSEA. There are 17 residues in the CDR3. CDR3 sequence reads: CSVALFGLAANTGELFF. CDR3 in DNA: TGCAGCGTTGCCCTCTTTGGACTAGCGGCGAACACCGGGGAGCTGTTTTTT.

The chain couples TRBV11-2 to TRBJ2-7; possible D gene TRBD2, 6 bases. Between the trimmed V and J ends, which lost 4 bases and 4 bases, there was a span of 17 bases. CDR3 length equals 15 residues. CDR1 SGHAT and CDR2 FQNNGV come from the germline V gene. CDR3 coding DNA: TGTGCCAGCAGCTCCTTAAGGGACTTCGGGTACGAGCAGTACTTC. Translating gives CASSSLRDFGYEQYF.

This sequence joins TRBV6-5 and TRBJ2-2; TRBD1 matches at 10 bases. Trimming at V came to 6 bases and at J to 5 bases, leaving 6 bases not matched to a gene. CDR1 is MNHEY and CDR2 is SVGAGI in the germline V gene. The CDR3 runs to 15 residues. CDR3 sequence (DNA): TGTGCCAGCAGATCGGACAGGGGGGCGACCGGGGAGCTGTTTTTT. It encodes CASRSDRGATGELFF.

The chain joins TRBV6-5 to TRBJ2-3; weak D call: TRBD1 (5 bases). The CDR3 is 14 residues long. Trimming stripped 6 bases from V and 2 bases from J, with 12 bases between. The germline CDR1 and CDR2 sequences are MNHEY and SVGAGI. CDR3: CASSLQVYTDTQYF. The CDR3 coding sequence is TGTGCCAGCAGCCTACAGGTGTACACAGATACGCAGTATTTT.

This rearrangement joins TRBV19 to TRBJ1-5, with D hard to call. The CDR3 is 15 residues long. V lost 7 bases, J lost 4 bases, and 17 bases lay in between. CDR1 and CDR2 from the germline V gene are LNHDA and SQIVND (reference sequence). CDR3 bases: TGTGCCAGTAACCCGAATTTTGTCGGGAATCAGCCCCAGCATTTT. As protein: CASNPNFVGNQPQHF.

This chain joins TRBV18 and TRBJ1-2; 7 bases line up with TRBD1. CDR1 and CDR2 from the germline V gene are KGHSH and LQKENI. Trimming at V came to 6 bases and at J to 8 bases, leaving 9 bases not matched to a gene. This CDR3 is 13 amino acids long. The CDR3 bases are TGTGCCAGCTCGGCTGGGGGACAGAGCGGCTACACCTTC. It codes for CASSAGGQSGYTF. Looking up the rest from reference TRBV18 and TRBJ1-2 gives the full variable domain: NAGVMQNPRHLVRRRGQEARLRCSPMKGHSHVYWYRQLPEEGLKFMVYLQKENIIDESGMPKERFSAEFPKEGPSILRIQQVVRGDSAAYFCASSAGGQSGYTFGSGTRLTVV.

This sequence joins TRBV12-3 or TRBV12-4 and TRBJ1-2; D is uncertain. V lost 8 bases to trimming and J lost 4 bases, with 14 bases between them. The CDR3 extends over 13 amino acids. The chain's CDR3 is CASGGPSIYGYTF. The CDR3 bases are TGTGCCAGCGGCGGGCCTTCTATCTATGGCTACACCTTC.

The J gene is TRBJ1-2, the V gene TRBV29-1, with D perhaps TRBD1 (6 bases). The V gene's germline CDR1 is SQVTM and CDR2 ANQGSEA. The V end was cut by 3 bases, the J end by 7 bases, with 12 bases between. This CDR3 has 12 residues. The CDR3 DNA reads TGCAGCGTTGAGGGGGGGGCGCGTGGCTACACCTTC. It yields the protein CSVEGGARGYTF.